Sequencing of this T cell receptor (beta chain) was carried out in a study of identical twins. Study findings and constraints: Without tracking the same donors, conclusions rested on cross-sectional statistical analysis.

As to this clonotype: Its antigen is currently unknown.

Germline assignment: CDR1 SEHNR and CDR2 FQNEAQ (reference sequence). V lost 4 bases and J lost 3; bases outside the gene matches: 5. The CDR3 is made up of 15 amino acids. The cDNA had a unique molecular identifier and a template-switch universal primer site. Via MiXCR, TCRdb re-called the 5' RACE reads, giving one row per CDR3 protein. The sample lists around 340,000 distinct CDR3 sequences; approximately 8.8% were seen once. Sequencing was done on a sample of naive T cells sorted from blood. The gene calls are TRBV7-9 and TRBJ2-2; 7 nucleotides agree with TRBD2. The TCR originated in a woman aged 45-65 years in good health. The CDR3 DNA follows: TGTGCCAGCAGCTCCAGCGGGGATTACACCGGGGAGCTGTTTTTT. Its protein product is CASSSSGDYTGELFF.